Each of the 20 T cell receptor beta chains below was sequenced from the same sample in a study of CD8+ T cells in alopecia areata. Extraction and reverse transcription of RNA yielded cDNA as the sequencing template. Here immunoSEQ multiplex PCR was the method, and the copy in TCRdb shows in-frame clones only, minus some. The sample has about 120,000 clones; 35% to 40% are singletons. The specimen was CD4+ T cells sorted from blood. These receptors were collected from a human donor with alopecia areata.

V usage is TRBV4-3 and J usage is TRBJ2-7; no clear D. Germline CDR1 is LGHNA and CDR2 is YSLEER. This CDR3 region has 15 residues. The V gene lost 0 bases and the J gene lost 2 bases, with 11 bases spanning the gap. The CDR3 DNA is TGCGCCAGCAGCCAAGAAGACGGCGGTACCTACGAGCAGTACTTC. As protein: CASSQEDGGTYEQYF.

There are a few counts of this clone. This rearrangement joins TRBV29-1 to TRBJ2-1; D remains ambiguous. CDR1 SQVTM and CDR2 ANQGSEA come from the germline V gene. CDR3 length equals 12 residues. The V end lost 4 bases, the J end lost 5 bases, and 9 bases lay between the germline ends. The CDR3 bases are TGCAGCGTTGCGGTCTTCGACAATGAGCAGTTCTTC. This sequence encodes CSVAVFDNEQFF.

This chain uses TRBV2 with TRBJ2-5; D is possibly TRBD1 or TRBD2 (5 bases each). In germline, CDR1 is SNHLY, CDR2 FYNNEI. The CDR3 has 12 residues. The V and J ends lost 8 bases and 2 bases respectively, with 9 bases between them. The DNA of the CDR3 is TGTGCCAGCCGGGGCGGGCAAGAGACCCAGTACTTC. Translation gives CASRGGQETQYF.

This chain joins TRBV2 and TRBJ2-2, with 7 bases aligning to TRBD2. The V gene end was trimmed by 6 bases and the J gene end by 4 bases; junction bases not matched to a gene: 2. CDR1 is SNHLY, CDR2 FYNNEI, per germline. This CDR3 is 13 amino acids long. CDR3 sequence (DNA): TGTGCCAGCAGACCTAGCGGCACCGGGGAGCTGTTTTTT. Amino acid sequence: CASRPSGTGELFF.

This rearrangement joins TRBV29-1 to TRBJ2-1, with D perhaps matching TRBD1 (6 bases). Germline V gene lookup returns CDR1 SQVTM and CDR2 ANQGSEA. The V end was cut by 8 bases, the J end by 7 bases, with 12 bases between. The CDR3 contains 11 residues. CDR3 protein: CSPRTANEQFF. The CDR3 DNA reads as TGCAGCCCGCGGACAGCGAATGAGCAGTTCTTC.

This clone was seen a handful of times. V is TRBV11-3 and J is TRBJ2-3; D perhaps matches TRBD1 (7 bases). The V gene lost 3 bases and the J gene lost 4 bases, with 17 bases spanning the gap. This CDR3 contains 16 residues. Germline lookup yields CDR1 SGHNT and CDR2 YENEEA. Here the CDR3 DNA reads TGTGCCAGCAGCTTGCGGACAGGCTCGGGGGCAGATACGCAGTATTTT. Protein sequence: CASSLRTGSGADTQYF.

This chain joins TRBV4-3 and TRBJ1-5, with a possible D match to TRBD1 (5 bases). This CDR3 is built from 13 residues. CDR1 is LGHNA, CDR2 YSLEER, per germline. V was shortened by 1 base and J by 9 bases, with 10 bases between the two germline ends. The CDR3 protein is CASSQVGARPQHF. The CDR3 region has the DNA TGCGCCAGCAGCCAAGTTGGGGCTCGGCCCCAGCATTTT.

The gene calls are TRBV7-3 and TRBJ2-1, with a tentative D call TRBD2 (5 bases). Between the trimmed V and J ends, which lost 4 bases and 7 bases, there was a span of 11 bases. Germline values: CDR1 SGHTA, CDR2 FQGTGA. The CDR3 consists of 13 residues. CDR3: CASSYTRANEQFF. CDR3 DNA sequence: TGTGCCAGCAGCTATACGAGGGCTAATGAGCAGTTCTTC.

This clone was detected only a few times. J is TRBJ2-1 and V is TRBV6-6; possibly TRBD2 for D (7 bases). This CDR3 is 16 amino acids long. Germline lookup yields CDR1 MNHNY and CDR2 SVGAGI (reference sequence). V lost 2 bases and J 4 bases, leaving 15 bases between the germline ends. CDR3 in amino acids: CASSYGGGRRYNEQFF. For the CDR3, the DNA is TGTGCCAGCAGTTACGGGGGGGGGCGCAGGTACAATGAGCAGTTCTTC.

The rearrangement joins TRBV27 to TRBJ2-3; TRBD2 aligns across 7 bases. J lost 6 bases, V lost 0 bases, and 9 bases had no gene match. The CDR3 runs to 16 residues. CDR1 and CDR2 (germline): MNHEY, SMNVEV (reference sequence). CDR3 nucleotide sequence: TGTGCCAGCAGTTTATCGAGACTAGCAGGTCGTGATACGCAGTATTTT. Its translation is CASSLSRLAGRDTQYF.

In nucleotides, the CDR3 is TGCGCCAGCAGTCAAATGGGGAGCGTAGCCAAAAACATTCAGTACTTC. The encoded protein is CASSQMGSVAKNIQYF. V usage is TRBV23-1 and J usage is TRBJ2-4, with TRBD2 as a possible D gene (5 bases). TRBV23-1 is sorted into the ORF group, with uncertain function. V lost 2 bases to trimming and J lost 0 bases, with 11 bases between them. There are 16 residues in the CDR3.

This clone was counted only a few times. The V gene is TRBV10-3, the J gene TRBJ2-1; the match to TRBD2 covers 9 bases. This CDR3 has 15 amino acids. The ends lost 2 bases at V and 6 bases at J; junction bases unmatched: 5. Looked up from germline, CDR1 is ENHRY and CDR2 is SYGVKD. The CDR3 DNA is TGTGCCATCAGTGAGCGCGGGGGGGCCGGCAATGAGCAGTTCTTC. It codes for CAISERGGAGNEQFF.

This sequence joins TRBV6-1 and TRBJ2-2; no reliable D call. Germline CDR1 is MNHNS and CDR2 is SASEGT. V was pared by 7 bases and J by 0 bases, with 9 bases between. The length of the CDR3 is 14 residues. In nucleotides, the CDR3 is TGTGCCAGCACCCGTACTTCGAACACCGGGGAGCTGTTTTTT. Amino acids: CASTRTSNTGELFF.

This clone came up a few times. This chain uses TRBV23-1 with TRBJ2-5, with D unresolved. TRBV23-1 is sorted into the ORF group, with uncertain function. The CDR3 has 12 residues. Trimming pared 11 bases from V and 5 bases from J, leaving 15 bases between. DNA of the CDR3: TGCGCCCAGATCTGCAGATGGGAGACCCAGTACTTC. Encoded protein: CAQICRWETQYF.

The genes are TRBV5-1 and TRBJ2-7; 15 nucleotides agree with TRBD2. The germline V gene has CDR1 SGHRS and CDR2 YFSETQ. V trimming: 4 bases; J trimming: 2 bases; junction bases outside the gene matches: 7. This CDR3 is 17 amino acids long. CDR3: CASSPAGLAGGPYEQYF. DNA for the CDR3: TGCGCCAGCAGCCCTGCTGGACTAGCGGGAGGGCCCTACGAGCAGTACTTC.

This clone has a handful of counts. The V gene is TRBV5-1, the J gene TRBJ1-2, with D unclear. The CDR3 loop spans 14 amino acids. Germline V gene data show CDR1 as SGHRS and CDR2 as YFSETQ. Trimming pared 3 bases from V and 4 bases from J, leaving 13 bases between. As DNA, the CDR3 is TGCGCCAGCAGCTCTGTCGACGGATCCTATGGCTACACCTTC. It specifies CASSSVDGSYGYTF.

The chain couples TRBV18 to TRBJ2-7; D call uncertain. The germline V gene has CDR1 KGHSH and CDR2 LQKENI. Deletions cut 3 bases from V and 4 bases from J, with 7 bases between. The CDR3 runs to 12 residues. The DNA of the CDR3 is TGTGCCAGCTCACCGGTGGCGTACGAGCAGTACTTC. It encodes CASSPVAYEQYF. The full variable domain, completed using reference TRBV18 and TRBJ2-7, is NAGVMQNPRHLVRRRGQEARLRCSPMKGHSHVYWYRQLPEEGLKFMVYLQKENIIDESGMPKERFSAEFPKEGPSILRIQQVVRGDSAAYFCASSPVAYEQYFGPGTRLTVT.

The CDR3 reads CATSRESPAYEQYF. The DNA of the CDR3 is TGTGCCACCAGCAGAGAATCGCCGGCCTACGAGCAGTACTTC. The chain has TRBV15 and TRBJ2-7; D gene uncertain. This CDR3 is 14 amino acids long. Trimming shortened V by 0 bases and J by 2 bases, and 8 bases separated the two germline ends. Germline CDR1 is LNHNV and CDR2 is YYDKDF (reference sequence).

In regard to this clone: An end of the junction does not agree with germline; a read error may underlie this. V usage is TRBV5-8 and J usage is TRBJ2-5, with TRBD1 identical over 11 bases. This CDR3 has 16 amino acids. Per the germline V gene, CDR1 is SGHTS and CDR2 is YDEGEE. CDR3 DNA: TGCGCCAGCAGCCAGGGGCCGGGACAGGGGGAGGGGACCCAGTACTTC. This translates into CASSQGPGQGEGTQYF. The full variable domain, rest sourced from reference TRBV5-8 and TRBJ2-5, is EAGVTQSPTHLIKTRGQQATLRCSPISGHTSVYWYQQALGLGLQFLLWYDEGEERNRGNFPPRFSGRQFPNYSSELNVNALELEDSALYLCASSQGPGQGEGTQYFGPGTRLLVL.

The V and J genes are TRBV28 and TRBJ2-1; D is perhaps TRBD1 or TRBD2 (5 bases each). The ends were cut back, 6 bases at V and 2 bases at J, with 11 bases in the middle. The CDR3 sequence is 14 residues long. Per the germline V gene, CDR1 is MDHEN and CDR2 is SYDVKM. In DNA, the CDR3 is TGTGCCAGCAGCCCAGCGGACACCTACAATGAGCAGTTCTTC. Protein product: CASSPADTYNEQFF.